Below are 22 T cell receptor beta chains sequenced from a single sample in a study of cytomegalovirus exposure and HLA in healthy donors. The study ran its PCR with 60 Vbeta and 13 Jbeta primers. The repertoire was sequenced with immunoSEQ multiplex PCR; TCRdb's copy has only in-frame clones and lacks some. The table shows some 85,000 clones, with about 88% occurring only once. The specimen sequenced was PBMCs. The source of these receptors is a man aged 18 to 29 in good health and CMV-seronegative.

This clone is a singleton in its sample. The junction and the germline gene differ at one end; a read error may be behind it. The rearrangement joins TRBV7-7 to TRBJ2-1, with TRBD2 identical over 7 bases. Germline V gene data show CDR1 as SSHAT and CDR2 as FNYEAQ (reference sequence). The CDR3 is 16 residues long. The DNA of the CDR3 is TGTGCTAGCAGCTCAGAGGGAGGGCCTACCTACAATGAGCAGTTCTTC. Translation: CASSSEGGPTYNEQFF.

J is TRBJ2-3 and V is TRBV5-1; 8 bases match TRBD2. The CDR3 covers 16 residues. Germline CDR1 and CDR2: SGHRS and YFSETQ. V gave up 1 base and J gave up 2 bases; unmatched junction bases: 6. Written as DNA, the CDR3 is TGCGCCAGCAGCTTGCCCCAACTAGCGGTCACAGATACGCAGTATTTT. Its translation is CASSLPQLAVTDTQYF.

DNA of the CDR3: TGTGCCAGCAGTTACACGTTGACAGGCCGAGGTGAAAAACTGTTTTTT. Protein product: CASSYTLTGRGEKLFF. The chain employs TRBV6-5 and TRBJ1-4, with a tentative D call TRBD1 (6 bases). The germline V gene encodes CDR1 MNHEY and CDR2 SVGAGI. The CDR3 totals 16 residues. Deletions cut 2 bases from V and 7 bases from J, with 17 bases between.

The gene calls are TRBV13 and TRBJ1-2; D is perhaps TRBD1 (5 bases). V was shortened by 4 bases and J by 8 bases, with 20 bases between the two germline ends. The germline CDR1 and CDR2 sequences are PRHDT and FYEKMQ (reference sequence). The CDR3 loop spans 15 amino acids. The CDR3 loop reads CASSSPGLRAGGYTF. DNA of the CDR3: TGTGCCAGCAGCTCTCCAGGGTTACGTGCGGGGGGCTACACCTTC.

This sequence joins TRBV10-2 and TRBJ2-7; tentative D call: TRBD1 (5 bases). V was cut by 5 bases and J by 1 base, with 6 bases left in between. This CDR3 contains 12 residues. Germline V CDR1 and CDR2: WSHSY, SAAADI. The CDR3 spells CASSPGSYEQYF. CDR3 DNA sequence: TGCGCCAGCAGTCCAGGGTCCTACGAGCAGTACTTC.

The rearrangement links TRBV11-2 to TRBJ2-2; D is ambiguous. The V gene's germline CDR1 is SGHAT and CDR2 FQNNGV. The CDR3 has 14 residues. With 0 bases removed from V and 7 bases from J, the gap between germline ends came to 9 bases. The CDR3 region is CASSLDSGYGELFF. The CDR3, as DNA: TGTGCCAGCAGCTTAGATTCCGGTTACGGGGAGCTGTTTTTT.

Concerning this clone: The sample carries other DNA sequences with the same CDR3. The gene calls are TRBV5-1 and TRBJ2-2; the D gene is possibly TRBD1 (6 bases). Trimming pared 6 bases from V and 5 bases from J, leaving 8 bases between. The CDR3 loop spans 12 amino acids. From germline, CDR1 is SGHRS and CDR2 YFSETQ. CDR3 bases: TGCGCCAGCAAGGGACAAACCGGGGAGCTGTTTTTT. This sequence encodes CASKGQTGELFF.

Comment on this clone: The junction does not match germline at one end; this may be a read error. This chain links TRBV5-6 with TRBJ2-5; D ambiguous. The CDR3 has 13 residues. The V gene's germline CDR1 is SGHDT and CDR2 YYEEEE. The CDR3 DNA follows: TGTGCCAGCAACTTGGTGAGCGAAGAGACCCAGTACTTC. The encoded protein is CASNLVSEETQYF. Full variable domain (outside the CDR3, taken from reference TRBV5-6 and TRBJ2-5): DAGVTQSPTHLIKTRGQQVTLRCSPKSGHDTVSWYQQALGQGPQFIFQYYEEEERQRGNFPDRFSGHQFPNYSSELNVNALLLGDSALYLCASNLVSEETQYFGPGTRLLVL.

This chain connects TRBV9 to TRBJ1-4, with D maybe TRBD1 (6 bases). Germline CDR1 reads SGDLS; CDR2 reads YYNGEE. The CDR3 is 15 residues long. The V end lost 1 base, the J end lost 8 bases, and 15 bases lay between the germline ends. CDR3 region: CASSVSPQGGEKLFF. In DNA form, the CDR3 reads TGTGCCAGCAGCGTATCCCCACAGGGTGGGGAAAAACTGTTTTTT.

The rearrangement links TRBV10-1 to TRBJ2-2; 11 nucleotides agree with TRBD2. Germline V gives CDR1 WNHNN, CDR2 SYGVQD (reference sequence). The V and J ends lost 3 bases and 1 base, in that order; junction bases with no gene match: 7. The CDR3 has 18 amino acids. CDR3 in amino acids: CASSELAGAWGNTGELFF. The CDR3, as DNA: TGCGCCAGCAGTGAACTAGCGGGAGCGTGGGGGAACACCGGGGAGCTGTTTTTT.

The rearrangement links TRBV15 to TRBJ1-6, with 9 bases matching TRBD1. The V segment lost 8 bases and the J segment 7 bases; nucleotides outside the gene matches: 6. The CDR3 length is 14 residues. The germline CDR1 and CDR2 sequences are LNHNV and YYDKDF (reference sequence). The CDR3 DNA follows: TGTGCCACCGGTTGGGACAGGGCGAATTCACCCCTCCACTTT. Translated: CATGWDRANSPLHF.

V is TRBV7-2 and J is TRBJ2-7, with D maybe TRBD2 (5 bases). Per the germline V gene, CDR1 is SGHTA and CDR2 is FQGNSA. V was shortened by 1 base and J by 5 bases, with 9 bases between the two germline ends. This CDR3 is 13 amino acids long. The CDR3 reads CASSLGGFNEQYF. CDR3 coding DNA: TGTGCCAGCAGCTTAGGCGGGTTTAACGAGCAGTACTTC.

The CDR3 region is CASSNPIAGAGELFF. The CDR3 coding sequence is TGTGCCAGCAGCAACCCAATAGCAGGGGCCGGGGAGCTGTTTTTT. This chain connects TRBV7-6 to TRBJ2-2; D may be TRBD1 (6 bases). Trimming stripped 5 bases from V and 6 bases from J, with 16 bases between. The CDR3 is made up of 15 amino acids. Looked up from germline, CDR1 is SGHVS and CDR2 is FNYEAQ. The whole variable domain, remainder taken from reference TRBV7-6 and TRBJ2-2, is GAGVSQSPRYKVTKRGQDVALRCDPISGHVSLYWYRQALGQGPEFLTYFNYEAQQDKSGLPNDRFSAERPEGSISTLTIQRTEQRDSAMYRCASSNPIAGAGELFFGEGSRLTVL.

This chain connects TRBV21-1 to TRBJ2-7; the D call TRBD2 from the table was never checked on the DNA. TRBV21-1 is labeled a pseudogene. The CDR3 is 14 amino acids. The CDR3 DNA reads TGTGCCAGCAGCAAAGGGGAGAGGCCCCCCGAGCAGTACTTC. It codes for CASSKGERPPEQYF.

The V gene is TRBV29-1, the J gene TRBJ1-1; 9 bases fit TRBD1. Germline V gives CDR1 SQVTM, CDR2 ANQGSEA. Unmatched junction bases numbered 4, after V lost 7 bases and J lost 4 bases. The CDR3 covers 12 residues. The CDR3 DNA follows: TGCAGCGCCCGGGACAGGGTCACTGAAGCTTTCTTT. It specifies CSARDRVTEAFF.

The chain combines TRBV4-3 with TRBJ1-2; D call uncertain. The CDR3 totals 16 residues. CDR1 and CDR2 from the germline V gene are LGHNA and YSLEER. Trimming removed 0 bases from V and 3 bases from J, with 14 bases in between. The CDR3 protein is CASSQDRGDRDYGYTF. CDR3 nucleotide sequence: TGCGCCAGCAGCCAAGACCGAGGAGATCGGGACTATGGCTACACCTTC.

The CDR3 DNA is TGTGCCAGCAGCCCGGGACAGGGTTACTATGGCTACACCTTC. It is translated as CASSPGQGYYGYTF. The V call is TRBV7-9, the J call TRBJ1-2, with 9 bases matching TRBD1. J was trimmed by 3 bases and V by 5 bases; bases with no gene match: 4. The germline V gene encodes CDR1 SEHNR and CDR2 FQNEAQ (reference sequence). The length of the CDR3 is 14 residues.

The CDR3 loop reads CASSYLDSSYNEQFF. The CDR3 DNA is TGTGCCAGCAGTTACTTGGACTCCTCCTACAATGAGCAGTTCTTC. The chain recombines TRBV6-5 with TRBJ2-1; a weak D match, TRBD2 (5 bases). V was trimmed by 1 base and J by 0 bases, leaving 7 bases between them. The CDR3 totals 15 residues. Germline V lookup: CDR1 MNHEY, CDR2 SVGAGI.

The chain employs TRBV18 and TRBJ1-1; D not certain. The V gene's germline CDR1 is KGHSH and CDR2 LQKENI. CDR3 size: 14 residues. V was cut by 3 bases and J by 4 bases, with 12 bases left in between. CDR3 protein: CASSPTGGPTEAFF. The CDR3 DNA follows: TGTGCCAGCTCACCTACGGGAGGGCCCACTGAAGCTTTCTTT.

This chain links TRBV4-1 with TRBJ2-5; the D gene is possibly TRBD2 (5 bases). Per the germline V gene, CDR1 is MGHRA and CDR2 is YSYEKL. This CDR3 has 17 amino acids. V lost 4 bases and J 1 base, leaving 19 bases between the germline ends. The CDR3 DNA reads TGCGCCAGCAGCCTTGGAGGTGTGGGAGAGTCCCAAGAGACCCAGTACTTC. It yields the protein CASSLGGVGESQETQYF.

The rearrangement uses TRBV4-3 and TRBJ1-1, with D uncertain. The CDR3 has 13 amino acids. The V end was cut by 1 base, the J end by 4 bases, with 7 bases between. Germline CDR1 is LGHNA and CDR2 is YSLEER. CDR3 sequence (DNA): TGCGCCAGCAGCCAAGCGTTCCCCACTGAAGCTTTCTTT. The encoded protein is CASSQAFPTEAFF.

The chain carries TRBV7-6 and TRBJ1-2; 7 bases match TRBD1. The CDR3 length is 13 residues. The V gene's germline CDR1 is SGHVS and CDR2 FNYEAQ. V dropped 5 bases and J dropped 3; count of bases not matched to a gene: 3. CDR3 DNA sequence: TGTGCCAGCAGCCAAGACAGGGACTATGGCTACACCTTC. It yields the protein CASSQDRDYGYTF.